The 3 T cell receptor beta chains listed next were all sequenced from one sample in a study of early T cells in non-severe SARS-CoV-2 infection. Via MiXCR, TCRdb re-called the 5' RACE reads, giving one row per CDR3 protein. The repertoire includes over 75,000 distinct CDR3 sequences, about 13% of them detected once, and about 2% sits in the top ten. The material sequenced was whole blood. Receptor source: an adult who was a healthcare worker with PCR-confirmed SARS-CoV-2 infection or an uninfected control (not recorded which).

This chain uses TRBV6-4 with TRBJ2-7; 10 bases align to TRBD2. Germline values: CDR1 MRHNA, CDR2 SNTAGT. V dropped 8 bases and J dropped 0; count of bases not matched to a gene: 4. The CDR3 extends over 14 amino acids. The DNA for the CDR3 is TGTGCCAGCCGGCTAGCGGGGGACTCCTACGAGCAGTACTTC. The encoded protein is CASRLAGDSYEQYF.

This clonotype has ten or more counts. V gene TRBV3-1 combines with J gene TRBJ1-6; no firm D call. The CDR3 length is 12 residues. Germline-derived CDR1 and CDR2 are LGHDT and YNNKEL (reference sequence). Between the trimmed V and J ends, which lost 0 bases and 13 bases, there was a span of 7 bases. DNA for the CDR3: TGTGCCAGCAGCCAAGACGAAAGGCCCCTCCACTTT. Protein sequence: CASSQDERPLHF.

This clonotype was counted ten times or more. V and J are TRBV20-1 and TRBJ1-1; 9 bases are shared with TRBD1. J gave up 4 bases and V 3 bases, and 9 bases lay outside the gene matches. This CDR3 is built from 15 residues. The germline V gene has CDR1 DFQATT and CDR2 SNEGSKA (reference sequence). The CDR3 region has the DNA TGCAGTGCTAGGGAATCGACAGGGGGTATCACTGAAGCTTTCTTT. Translating it yields CSARESTGGITEAFF.